This is a list of T cell receptor beta chains from one sample in a study of post-analysis software for immune sequencing data. TCRdb reanalysed the PCR reads using MiXCR and keeps one entry per CDR3 protein. Of 650,000 to 900,000 distinct CDR3 sequences in the sample, about half are singletons; the top ten hold approximately 5%. Sequencing was carried out using blood. The source of these receptors is a girl aged 5-17 years with multiple sclerosis. CDR3s include the opening cysteine and the closing phenylalanine or tryptophan. Each record gives: J gene, V gene, clone size, D gene, CDR3 DNA, CDR3 protein. The D gene is left open where the match is weak. A row's size may be missing; if present it is once, few, many or a size class.

J gene: TRBJ1-2; V gene: TRBV10-3; clone size: few; D gene: TRBD1; CDR3 DNA: TGTGCCACTCTAGGACAGGGGGCAAATGGCTACACCTTC; CDR3 protein: CATLGQGANGYTF
J gene: TRBJ2-3; V gene: TRBV4-3; clone size: .; D gene: .; CDR3 DNA: TGCGCCAGCAGCCAAGATCTAACCGGAGGCGGAGGAGATACGCAGTATTTT; CDR3 protein: CASSQDLTGGGGDTQYF
J gene: TRBJ2-5; V gene: TRBV29-1; clone size: few; D gene: .; CDR3 DNA: TGCAGCGTTGAAGCGCGTGGTTGGGGCCAAGAGACCCAGTACTTC; CDR3 protein: CSVEARGWGQETQYF
J gene: TRBJ1-2; V gene: TRBV27; clone size: few; D gene: .; CDR3 DNA: TGTGCCAGCAGTTGGGTGACCGGCAATGGCTACACCTTC; CDR3 protein: CASSWVTGNGYTF
J gene: TRBJ2-7; V gene: TRBV12-3/TRBV12-4; clone size: .; D gene: .; CDR3 DNA: TGTGCCAGCAGCCTACATTTCTGGGGACAATTTTCCTACGAGCAGTACTTC; CDR3 protein: CASSLHFWGQFSYEQYF
J gene: TRBJ2-3; V gene: TRBV20-1; clone size: few; D gene: TRBD2; CDR3 DNA: TGCAGTGCTACACCTAGCGGAGATACGCAGTATTTT; CDR3 protein: CSATPSGDTQYF
J gene: TRBJ2-5; V gene: TRBV5-1; clone size: few; D gene: TRBD2; CDR3 DNA: TGCGCCAGCAGCTTGGGGACTAGCGGGGATCAAGAGACCCAGTACTTC; CDR3 protein: CASSLGTSGDQETQYF
J gene: TRBJ2-2; V gene: TRBV20-1; clone size: .; D gene: TRBD1; CDR3 DNA: TGCAGTGGGACAGGGTTGAACACCGGGGAGCTGTTTTTT; CDR3 protein: CSGTGLNTGELFF
J gene: TRBJ2-7; V gene: TRBV7-6; clone size: .; D gene: TRBD1; CDR3 DNA: TGTGCCAGCAGCCCAGGACAGGGTTTAAGCAGCTACGAGCAGTACTTC; CDR3 protein: CASSPGQGLSSYEQYF
J gene: TRBJ1-1; V gene: TRBV5-1; clone size: .; D gene: .; CDR3 DNA: TGCGCCAGCAGCTTGGTGGTGAGGGCTGAAGCTTTCTTT; CDR3 protein: CASSLVVRAEAFF
J gene: TRBJ2-3; V gene: TRBV6-2/TRBV6-3; clone size: .; D gene: .; CDR3 DNA: TGTGCCAGCAGTAAGTCTAGCACAGATACGCAGTATTTT; CDR3 protein: CASSKSSTDTQYF
J gene: TRBJ1-4; V gene: TRBV5-1; clone size: few; D gene: .; CDR3 DNA: TGCGCCAGCAGCCCGGTAACAGGGAGTAATGAAAAACTGTTTTTT; CDR3 protein: CASSPVTGSNEKLFF
J gene: TRBJ2-3; V gene: TRBV7-2; clone size: few; D gene: TRBD2; CDR3 DNA: TGTGCCAGCAGCCCACGCGGACTAGCGGGATTGGGGGCTAGCACAGATACGCAGTATTTT; CDR3 protein: CASSPRGLAGLGASTDTQYF
J gene: TRBJ1-2; V gene: TRBV7-6; clone size: .; D gene: TRBD1; CDR3 DNA: TGTGCCAGCAGCTTAGGGCCCCAGGGGGAAAGGGGCTATGGCTACACCTTC; CDR3 protein: CASSLGPQGERGYGYTF
J gene: TRBJ2-5; V gene: TRBV5-1; clone size: .; D gene: TRBD2; CDR3 DNA: TGCGCCAGCAGCCCGCCCCCGGGGACTAGCGGGAACCAAGAGACCCAGTACTTC; CDR3 protein: CASSPPPGTSGNQETQYF
J gene: TRBJ2-4; V gene: TRBV5-6; clone size: .; D gene: TRBD2; CDR3 DNA: TGTGCCAGCAGCTTGGTAGGAGCGGGAGTAGACATTCAGTACTTC; CDR3 protein: CASSLVGAGVDIQYF
J gene: TRBJ1-2; V gene: TRBV6-5; clone size: .; D gene: .; CDR3 DNA: TGTGCCAGCAGGTCCGGGGGGGAAGGAGGCTACACCTTC; CDR3 protein: CASRSGGEGGYTF
J gene: TRBJ2-4; V gene: TRBV5-1; clone size: once; D gene: TRBD2; CDR3 DNA: TGCGCCGGCAGCCGCCTAGCGGGAGAGGTAAACATTCAGTACTTC; CDR3 protein: CAGSRLAGEVNIQYF
J gene: TRBJ1-2; V gene: TRBV27; clone size: .; D gene: .; CDR3 DNA: TGTGCCAGCAGTTTCCTGAGGGGCCCCCACTATGGCTACACCTTC; CDR3 protein: CASSFLRGPHYGYTF
J gene: TRBJ2-7; V gene: TRBV10-3; clone size: .; D gene: TRBD1; CDR3 DNA: TGTGCCATCAGCCTCGGACAGGGGGGCTCCTACGAGCAGTACTTC; CDR3 protein: CAISLGQGGSYEQYF
J gene: TRBJ2-7; V gene: TRBV12-3/TRBV12-4; clone size: .; D gene: .; CDR3 DNA: TGTGCCAGCAGTTTCTTCACGATTTCGGGTAGTGTGGGGTACGAGCAGTACTTC; CDR3 protein: CASSFFTISGSVGYEQYF
J gene: TRBJ2-1; V gene: TRBV29-1; clone size: few; D gene: TRBD2; CDR3 DNA: TGCAGCGTCCGATCCCTAGCGGGAGGCTGGAATGAGCAGTTCTTC; CDR3 protein: CSVRSLAGGWNEQFF
J gene: TRBJ2-3; V gene: TRBV7-2; clone size: .; D gene: TRBD2; CDR3 DNA: TGTGCCAGCAGCTTAGTTGGTAGCGGGAGTTTTGCAGATACGCAGTATTTT; CDR3 protein: CASSLVGSGSFADTQYF
J gene: TRBJ2-7; V gene: TRBV4-3; clone size: .; D gene: TRBD1; CDR3 DNA: TGCGCCAGCAGCCAAGGGACAGGGCCTGCCTACGAGCAGTACTTC; CDR3 protein: CASSQGTGPAYEQYF
J gene: TRBJ2-7; V gene: TRBV9; clone size: .; D gene: .; CDR3 DNA: TGTGCCAGCAGCGTAGCGTTGGGGAACGAGCAGTACTTC; CDR3 protein: CASSVALGNEQYF
J gene: TRBJ1-5; V gene: TRBV29-1; clone size: many; D gene: .; CDR3 DNA: TGCAGCGTCAAGAACCTCGATCAGCCCCAGCATTTT; CDR3 protein: CSVKNLDQPQHF
J gene: TRBJ2-5; V gene: TRBV20-1; clone size: few; D gene: .; CDR3 DNA: TGCAGTGCTAGGATCGGGGGAGCAAGAGAGACCCAGTACTTC; CDR3 protein: CSARIGGARETQYF
J gene: TRBJ1-1; V gene: TRBV7-9; clone size: .; D gene: TRBD1; CDR3 DNA: TGTGCCAGCAGCTCCCTAGACAGGGGGAGGGCTGAAGCTTTCTTT; CDR3 protein: CASSSLDRGRAEAFF
J gene: TRBJ2-1; V gene: TRBV9; clone size: .; D gene: .; CDR3 DNA: TGTGCCAGCAGCGTAGGAAGCGGTGCCTACAATGAGCAGTTCTTC; CDR3 protein: CASSVGSGAYNEQFF
J gene: TRBJ2-5; V gene: TRBV12-3/TRBV12-4; clone size: many; D gene: TRBD1; CDR3 DNA: TGTGCCAGCAGCTCCGGGACAGGGTTAGAGACCCAGTACTTC; CDR3 protein: CASSSGTGLETQYF
J gene: TRBJ2-1; V gene: TRBV7-9; clone size: .; D gene: .; CDR3 DNA: TGTTCCAGCAGCGAAATCCAGGGTCCCCTGGGGAATGAGCAGTTCTTC; CDR3 protein: CSSSEIQGPLGNEQFF
J gene: TRBJ1-1; V gene: TRBV29-1; clone size: .; D gene: .; CDR3 DNA: TGCAGCGTTGAGGTTCGGGGGGGCACTGAAGCTTTCTTT; CDR3 protein: CSVEVRGGTEAFF
J gene: TRBJ2-7; V gene: TRBV3-1; clone size: few; D gene: TRBD2; CDR3 DNA: TGTGCCAGCAGCCAAGTCGCCGGGGGGATGTTCTACGAGCAGTACTTC; CDR3 protein: CASSQVAGGMFYEQYF
J gene: TRBJ2-7; V gene: TRBV7-2; clone size: .; D gene: TRBD2; CDR3 DNA: TGTGCCAGCAGCTTAGTTTCGTTTGCGGGAGCACGAGACGAGCAGTACTTC; CDR3 protein: CASSLVSFAGARDEQYF
J gene: TRBJ2-5; V gene: TRBV30; clone size: .; D gene: .; CDR3 DNA: TGTGCCTGGAGTGCCCCTGGTGAGCAGTACTTC; CDR3 protein: CAWSAPGEQYF
J gene: TRBJ2-1; V gene: TRBV12-3/TRBV12-4; clone size: .; D gene: .; CDR3 DNA: TGTGCCAGCATGGAGAGTGGGGCCTACGAGACCCAGTTCTTC; CDR3 protein: CASMESGAYETQFF
J gene: TRBJ2-3; V gene: TRBV7-3; clone size: few; D gene: .; CDR3 DNA: TGTGCCAGCAGCTACCAGAGCACAGATACGCAGTATTTT; CDR3 protein: CASSYQSTDTQYF
J gene: TRBJ2-7; V gene: TRBV28; clone size: few; D gene: .; CDR3 DNA: TGTGCCAGCAGTTCGGCTGCGGGACAGCGATACTACGAGCAGTACTTC; CDR3 protein: CASSSAAGQRYYEQYF
J gene: TRBJ2-5; V gene: TRBV7-9; clone size: .; D gene: TRBD2; CDR3 DNA: TGTGCCAGCAGCTTGGCGGCGGGAGCGTACCAAGAGACCCAGTACTTC; CDR3 protein: CASSLAAGAYQETQYF
J gene: TRBJ2-1; V gene: TRBV5-1; clone size: few; D gene: TRBD2; CDR3 DNA: TGCGCCAGCAGCGTGGGACTAGCGGGAGGGCCGGTATACAATGAGCAGTTCTTC; CDR3 protein: CASSVGLAGGPVYNEQFF
J gene: TRBJ2-1; V gene: TRBV29-1; clone size: .; D gene: .; CDR3 DNA: TGCAGCGTTGGGCCCTCAGGGATCGAGCAGTTCTTC; CDR3 protein: CSVGPSGIEQFF
J gene: TRBJ2-7; V gene: TRBV7-6; clone size: few; D gene: .; CDR3 DNA: TGTGCCAGCAGCGCTAGATGGGGCGGCTACGAGCAGTACTTC; CDR3 protein: CASSARWGGYEQYF
J gene: TRBJ2-5; V gene: TRBV2; clone size: .; D gene: .; CDR3 DNA: TGTGCCAGCAGTAGGGCCAGGGACCAAGAGACCCAGTACTTC; CDR3 protein: CASSRARDQETQYF
J gene: TRBJ2-1; V gene: TRBV19; clone size: .; D gene: TRBD1; CDR3 DNA: TGTGCCAGTAGTGGGACAGGCATCTTCAATGAGCAGTTCTTC; CDR3 protein: CASSGTGIFNEQFF
J gene: TRBJ2-1; V gene: TRBV29-1; clone size: few; D gene: .; CDR3 DNA: TGCAGCGTTGTTTCTTTTGAGCAGTTCTTC; CDR3 protein: CSVVSFEQFF